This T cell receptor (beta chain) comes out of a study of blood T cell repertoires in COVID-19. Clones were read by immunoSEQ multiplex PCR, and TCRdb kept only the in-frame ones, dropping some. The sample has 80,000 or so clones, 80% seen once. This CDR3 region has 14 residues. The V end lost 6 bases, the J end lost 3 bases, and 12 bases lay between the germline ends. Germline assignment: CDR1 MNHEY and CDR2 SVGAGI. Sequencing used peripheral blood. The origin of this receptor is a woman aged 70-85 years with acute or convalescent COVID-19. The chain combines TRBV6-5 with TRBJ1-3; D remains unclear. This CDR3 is CASRADKFGNTIYF. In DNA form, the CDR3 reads TGTGCCAGCAGGGCCGACAAGTTTGGAAACACCATATATTTT.